This record looks at one TCR beta chain sequence and its context. The antigen it binds to is not known. No much larger clonotype is one base removed from it; base qualities were not supplied. This entry is derived from a study of blood T cell repertoires in COVID-19 (dated by TCRdb to the early 2020s). For the wider study: Collaborator samples came from the United States, Italy and Spain and covered acute and convalescent phases of COVID-19. The material from the prospective study consisted of cDNA or gDNA derived from T cells, B-cell-depleted T cells, or PBMCs. Subjects who had been exposed to COVID-19, were actively infected with it, or had recovered from it provided the deeply sampled blood TCRbeta repertoires that made up the dataset. The repertoires were released in a freely available public database intended as a resource for research on the immune response to SARS-CoV-2. Samples were obtained from the ongoing ImmuneRACE study (first 160 participants) and from 1,254 subjects provided by 6 global collaborators. The sample metadata nearly always contained a de-identified subject ID, COVID-19 status, age in years and sex. Where available, HLA class I and class II types were obtained from metadata supplied by the sample provider rather than from assay-based typing. The full study reports these points: The quantity of clinical and demographic metadata differed by source and by participant and was supplied without curation.

TCRbeta CDR3 regions were amplified from genomic DNA by means of the immunoSEQ Assay, a bias-controlled multiplex PCR. From the authors' description of their analysis: Nucleated cell counts per sample were estimated from amplification of reference gene primers within the assay. To quantify the absolute abundance of each unique TCRbeta CDR3 rearrangement, sequence reads were collapsed and filtered. Productive Simpson clonality was computed per sample as the square root of Simpson's diversity index over productive rearrangements. The table was pulled from immuneACCESS by TCRdb, which kept in-frame rearrangements only. Such tables lose some clones; where checked, under half of the loss comes from unresolved V genes, and the rest has no known cause. D and trimming were read from the DNA, whereas the V and J calls and clone size are those reported in that table. Across this sample there are 75,000 to 100,000 clones, with 82% seen only once. Around a fifth of the sample goes to the ten largest clones.

Collaborating institutions collected whole blood in K2EDTA tubes following their own protocols. For TCRbeta analysis, collaborator samples were shipped as frozen whole blood, as isolated PBMCs, or as DNA extracted from either sample type. Inclusive of the bounding cysteine and phenylalanine, the CDR3 is 15 residues long. Just CDR3 DNA is preserved here, 45 bases in frame from base 1. For CDR1 and CDR2, the germline V gene lists MDHEN and SYDVKM. Between the V and J ends, shortened by 1 base and 8 bases respectively, the junction contains 17 bases. The sequenced sample was peripheral blood. The sequence links TRBV28 to TRBJ1-2; tentative D gene TRBD1, with 5 bases matching. This clonotype originated in a human donor in a cohort sampled during active COVID-19. The CDR3 corresponds to CASSLLTVPSRGYTF. The DNA sequence is TGTGCCAGCAGTTTATTGACAGTCCCCTCGCGCGGCTACACCTTC.